These 27 T cell receptor beta chains came from one sample sequenced in a study of cytomegalovirus exposure and HLA in healthy donors. The PCR was carried out with 60 Vbeta primers and 13 Jbeta primers. Here immunoSEQ multiplex PCR was the method, and the copy in TCRdb shows in-frame clones only, minus some. Of roughly 89,000 clones detected, about 75% appear once; the ten largest clones hold around 10%. Sequenced material: PBMCs. These receptors all stem from a man aged 25 to 40 in good health and CMV-seropositive.

V usage is TRBV9 and J usage is TRBJ2-2, with 8 bases lining up with TRBD1. V was pared by 3 bases and J by 5 bases, with 6 bases of the junction left unmatched. CDR3 length equals 15 residues. From germline, CDR1 is SGDLS and CDR2 YYNGEE. CDR3 sequence reads: CASSADRAGTGELFF. The DNA for the CDR3 is TGTGCCAGCAGCGCGGACAGGGCAGGTACCGGGGAGCTGTTTTTT. The full variable domain, its missing parts supplied by reference TRBV9 and TRBJ2-2, is DSGVTQTPKHLITATGQRVTLRCSPRSGDLSVYWYQQSLDQGLQFLIQYYNGEERAKGNILERFSAQQFPDLHSELNLSSLELGDSALYFCASSADRAGTGELFFGEGSRLTVL.

The rearrangement links TRBV7-3 to TRBJ2-5, with TRBD1 identical over 7 bases. The DNA end is more similar to TRBJ2-7, so the J call may be wrong. The CDR3 is 14 residues long. Germline-derived CDR1 and CDR2 are SGHTA and FQGTGA. CDR3 in amino acids: CASSYPGQIHEQYF. The CDR3 nucleotides are TGTGCCAGCAGCTATCCGGGACAGATCCACGAGCAGTACTTC.

CDR3 sequence (DNA): TGTGCCAGCTCACCACCGTACACCGGGACTTCCTACGAGCAGTACTTC. Its protein product is CASSPPYTGTSYEQYF. The chain links TRBV18 to TRBJ2-7; tentative D call: TRBD2 (6 bases). CDR3 length equals 16 residues. In germline, CDR1 is KGHSH, CDR2 LQKENI. V dropped 0 bases and J dropped 1 base, with 13 bases sitting between them. Variable domain in full (rest from reference TRBV18 and TRBJ2-7): NAGVMQNPRHLVRRRGQEARLRCSPMKGHSHVYWYRQLPEEGLKFMVYLQKENIIDESGMPKERFSAEFPKEGPSILRIQQVVRGDSAAYFCASSPPYTGTSYEQYFGPGTRLTVT.

The chain couples TRBV6-4 to TRBJ2-3; the D is unclear. There are 13 residues in the CDR3. Germline lookup yields CDR1 MRHNA and CDR2 SNTAGT. V was trimmed by 6 bases and J by 2 bases, leaving 9 bases between them. This CDR3 is CASSSYTTDTQYF. CDR3 DNA sequence: TGTGCCAGCAGCTCTTACACCACAGATACGCAGTATTTT.

This rearrangement joins TRBV7-6 to TRBJ1-6; 7 bases map to TRBD1. This CDR3 comprises 15 residues. V was pared by 7 bases and J by 6 bases, with 9 bases of the junction left unmatched. Per the germline V gene, CDR1 is SGHVS and CDR2 is FNYEAQ. The CDR3 sequence is CASTQGQGVNSPLHF. As DNA, the CDR3 is TGTGCCAGCACCCAAGGTCAGGGGGTTAATTCACCCCTCCACTTT.

This sequence joins TRBV10-3 and TRBJ1-4; 9 bases are a match to TRBD1. CDR3 length: 14 residues. Germline values: CDR1 ENHRY, CDR2 SYGVKD. The J segment lost 4 bases and the V segment lost 9 bases, leaving 6 bases of the junction unmatched. CDR3 sequence reads: CAIKGQGNNEKLFF. DNA for the CDR3: TGTGCCATAAAGGGACAGGGAAATAATGAAAAACTGTTTTTT.

V is TRBV2 and J is TRBJ2-1, with D maybe TRBD2 (6 bases). CDR1 is SNHLY, CDR2 FYNNEI, per germline. Trimming removed 6 bases at V and 7 bases at J, with 13 bases between. The CDR3 totals 13 residues. The CDR3 region is CASRGRAGNEQFF. The CDR3 DNA reads as TGTGCCAGCAGAGGCAGGGCGGGGAATGAGCAGTTCTTC.

V gene TRBV6-5 combines with J gene TRBJ1-2; a weak D match, TRBD1 (6 bases). CDR1 MNHEY and CDR2 SVGAGI come from the germline V gene. V lost 2 bases to trimming and J lost 5 bases, with 9 bases between them. The CDR3 consists of 13 residues. The CDR3 DNA reads TGTGCCAGCAGTTACAGGGGGAGATATGGCTACACCTTC. It encodes CASSYRGRYGYTF.

This clone came up once. The rearrangement links TRBV27 to TRBJ1-1; 8 bases match TRBD1. Losses at the gene ends were 8 bases for V and 1 base for J; bases not matched to a gene: 9. The CDR3 is made up of 15 amino acids. CDR1 is MNHEY, CDR2 SMNVEV, per germline (reference sequence). The chain's CDR3 is CASLKGGTGNTEAFF. CDR3 nucleotides: TGTGCCAGCCTTAAGGGGGGGACAGGGAACACTGAAGCTTTCTTT.

There are a few counts of this clone. The chain employs TRBV27 and TRBJ2-5; D ambiguous. In germline, CDR1 is MNHEY, CDR2 SMNVEV (reference sequence). Trimming stripped 0 bases from V and 5 bases from J, with 10 bases between. The CDR3 consists of 14 residues. In DNA, the CDR3 is TGTGCCAGCAGTTTATCCCTGTATACTGAGACCCAGTACTTC. It translates to CASSLSLYTETQYF.

V and J are TRBV5-1 and TRBJ1-3; 7 bases line up with TRBD1. The V segment lost 3 bases and the J segment 1 base; nucleotides outside the gene matches: 7. CDR1 SGHRS and CDR2 YFSETQ come from the germline V gene. The CDR3 runs 16 residues. The CDR3 is CASSSSGTESGNTIYF. Here the CDR3 DNA reads TGCGCCAGCAGCTCATCCGGGACAGAGTCTGGAAACACCATATATTTT.

Concerning this clone: A junction end diverges from the germline sequence, so it may reflect a read error. This chain uses TRBV7-9 with TRBJ1-2, with 8 bases fitting TRBD1. CDR3 size: 16 residues. Germline V lookup: CDR1 SEHNR, CDR2 FQNEAQ (reference sequence). CDR3 bases: TGTTCCAGCAGCTTAGCCGGACAGGGTGCTAACTATGGCTACACCTTC. Its translation is CSSSLAGQGANYGYTF.

The genes are TRBV7-6 and TRBJ2-1; 8 nucleotides line up with TRBD2. Germline values: CDR1 SGHVS, CDR2 FNYEAQ. V dropped 5 bases and J dropped 6; count of bases not matched to a gene: 6. The CDR3 is made up of 14 amino acids. CDR3 coding DNA: TGTGCCAGCAGCACAGCGGGGGCCGTCAATGAGCAGTTCTTC. Its protein product is CASSTAGAVNEQFF.

This clone was recorded once. The chain carries TRBV2 and TRBJ2-7, with TRBD1 matching 7 bases. The ends lost 4 bases at V and 4 bases at J; junction bases unmatched: 7. Germline CDR1 SNHLY, CDR2 FYNNEI. The CDR3 extends over 14 amino acids. CDR3 DNA sequence: TGTGCCAGCAGTGGACAGGGCATGGGGTACGAGCAGTACTTC. Translating it yields CASSGQGMGYEQYF.

The rearrangement joins TRBV30 to TRBJ2-5, with TRBD2 matching 7 bases. CDR3 size: 14 residues. CDR1 is GTSNPN and CDR2 is SVGIG in the germline V gene (reference sequence). J lost 1 base, V lost 1 base, and 3 bases had no gene match. This CDR3 is CAWSGAGLQETQYF. The CDR3 DNA sequence: TGTGCCTGGAGTGGAGCGGGGCTCCAAGAGACCCAGTACTTC.

The V gene is TRBV30, the J gene TRBJ1-4; D ambiguous. Trimming took off 5 bases at V and 5 bases at J, with 12 bases between the two ends. The CDR3 covers 13 residues. Germline V lookup: CDR1 GTSNPN, CDR2 SVGIG (reference sequence). The CDR3 sequence is CAWEEGLNEKLFF. The DNA for the CDR3 is TGTGCCTGGGAAGAGGGCCTGAATGAAAAACTGTTTTTT.

The chain couples TRBV7-8 to TRBJ2-7; weak D call: TRBD1 (5 bases). Germline lookup yields CDR1 SGHVS and CDR2 FQNEAQ. V gave up 0 bases and J gave up 3 bases, with 6 bases separating them. The CDR3 spans 13 residues. The CDR3 DNA follows: TGTGCCAGCAGCTTAGCGGGGCTCTACGAGCAGTACTTC. This gives the protein CASSLAGLYEQYF.

This clone occurred a few times. The CDR3 is CASSLNGGLEAFF. The CDR3 nucleotides read TGTGCCAGCAGCTTAAATGGGGGACTTGAAGCTTTCTTT. V usage is TRBV7-3 and J usage is TRBJ1-1; maybe TRBD1 (5 bases). Per germline, CDR1 SGHTA and CDR2 FQGTGA. Trimming left V 1 base short and J 7 bases short, with 10 bases between. The CDR3 contains 13 residues.

The chain has TRBV5-1 and TRBJ2-1; 9 nucleotides align to TRBD2. Germline V gene sequence: CDR1 SGHRS, CDR2 YFSETQ. CDR3 length equals 15 residues. J gave up 8 bases and V 2 bases, and 8 bases lay outside the gene matches. In DNA, the CDR3 is TGCGCCAGCAGCTTTGCGGGGGGGGCTCGGGATGAGCAGTTCTTC. This translates into CASSFAGGARDEQFF.

This clone showed up just a few times. The rearrangement links TRBV6-6 to TRBJ2-7, with D possibly being TRBD2 (6 bases). The germline V gene encodes CDR1 MNHNY and CDR2 SVGAGI (reference sequence). Trimming removed 5 bases at V and 3 bases at J, with 11 bases between. This CDR3 contains 13 residues. CDR3 in amino acids: CASSKEGFYEQYF. The CDR3 DNA reads as TGTGCCAGCAGTAAGGAGGGGTTCTACGAGCAGTACTTC.

This clone was observed once. The gene calls are TRBV30 and TRBJ2-7; TRBD1 is a possible D gene (5 bases). V gave up 7 bases and J gave up 4 bases, with 23 bases separating them. Germline CDR1 is GTSNPN and CDR2 is SVGIG (reference sequence). CDR3 length: 15 residues. This CDR3 reads CASSSLQGVFYEQYF. For the CDR3, the DNA is TGTGCCTCTAGTAGTCTGCAGGGTGTTTTTTACGAGCAGTACTTC.

This chain links TRBV9 with TRBJ2-7, with a possible D match to TRBD1 (5 bases). Germline CDR1 SGDLS, CDR2 YYNGEE. The ends were cut back, 3 bases at V and 0 bases at J, with 7 bases in the middle. The CDR3 is 13 residues long. The CDR3 DNA follows: TGTGCCAGCAGCGGAGACAGCTCCTACGAGCAGTACTTC. This encodes CASSGDSSYEQYF.

CDR3 nucleotide sequence: TGTGCCTGGAGTGCGGGAGTGCGGCGATTAGCCGGGGAGCTGTTTTTT. Translation: CAWSAGVRRLAGELFF. The chain is built from TRBV30 and TRBJ2-2, with D possibly being TRBD2 (6 bases). Between the trimmed V and J ends, which lost 1 base and 6 bases, there was a span of 18 bases. CDR1 is GTSNPN, CDR2 SVGIG, per germline (reference sequence). This CDR3 comprises 16 residues.

The rearrangement joins TRBV2 to TRBJ2-5; 12 nucleotides line up with TRBD2. Trimming removed 6 bases from V and 1 base from J; junction bases left unmatched: 6. Per the germline V gene, CDR1 is SNHLY and CDR2 is FYNNEI. The CDR3 length is 16 residues. The CDR3 loop reads CASRATSGGPQETQYF. CDR3 bases: TGTGCCAGCAGAGCAACTAGCGGGGGGCCCCAAGAGACCCAGTACTTC.

Details on this clone: The CDR3 end shows no conserved phenylalanine or tryptophan, and so a read error is likely. The gene calls are TRBV27 and TRBJ1-5; a possible D gene is TRBD1 (6 bases). V dropped 4 bases and J dropped 5 bases, with 12 bases sitting between them. CDR3 length: 14 amino acids. From germline, CDR1 is MNHEY and CDR2 SMNVEV (reference sequence). Here the CDR3 DNA reads TGTGCCAGCAGTTCACAGGGATACTATCAGCCCCAGCATTCT. Protein product: CASSSQGYYQPQHS.

This clone has more than one count but fewer than ten. Other DNA sequences in the sample encode the same CDR3. J is TRBJ1-1 and V is TRBV18; D is undetermined. Trimming took 2 bases from V and 1 from J, leaving 5 bases between them. CDR3 size: 13 residues. The V gene's germline CDR1 is KGHSH and CDR2 LQKENI. The CDR3 region has the DNA TGTGCCAGCTCACCATTAGAGAACACTGAAGCTTTCTTT. Translating gives CASSPLENTEAFF.

This rearrangement joins TRBV4-2 to TRBJ1-6; a weak D match, TRBD1 (6 bases). CDR3 length equals 15 residues. Germline loops: CDR1 LGHNA, CDR2 YNFKEQ. V lost 2 bases to trimming and J lost 10 bases, with 15 bases between them. The CDR3 loop is CASSQQDSVGSPLHF. CDR3 nucleotides: TGTGCCAGCAGCCAACAGGACAGCGTTGGGTCACCCCTCCACTTT.